One sample yielded the 19 T cell receptor beta chains listed below, sequenced in a study of lymphopenia after photon versus proton radiotherapy. Method: immunoSEQ multiplex PCR; TCRdb's copy keeps in-frame clones and lacks some. The sample lists 20,000 to 30,000 clones; 65% to 85% were seen once. The specimen comprised peripheral blood, sampled from a patient treated with proton-based radiotherapy. Receptor source: a woman in her 70s with pancreatic cancer.

The chain has TRBV7-2 and TRBJ2-3; tentative D call: TRBD1 (5 bases). V lost 4 bases and J lost 4, with 6 bases in between. The CDR3 length is 12 residues. Germline V gene sequence: CDR1 SGHTA, CDR2 FQGNSA. The DNA of the CDR3 is TGTGCCAGCAGCTCAGGGTCAGATACGCAGTATTTT. This encodes CASSSGSDTQYF.

CDR3 sequence: CASSLEIGYEQYF. In DNA form, the CDR3 reads TGTGCCAGCAGCTTAGAGATTGGCTACGAGCAGTACTTC. The J gene is TRBJ2-7, the V gene TRBV7-2; no clear D. Germline V gene sequence: CDR1 SGHTA, CDR2 FQGNSA. Trimming removed 1 base at V and 3 bases at J, with 7 bases between. The CDR3 is made up of 13 amino acids.

The gene calls are TRBV29-1 and TRBJ2-2; D gene uncertain. The V end was cut by 1 base, the J end by 2 bases, with 14 bases between. The CDR3 extends over 16 amino acids. Germline V CDR1 and CDR2: SQVTM, ANQGSEA. CDR3 coding DNA: TGCAGCGTTGAAGTTCTCGTGGCCCAAAACACCGGGGAGCTGTTTTTT. This encodes CSVEVLVAQNTGELFF.

The rearrangement uses TRBV7-3 and TRBJ2-2, with 9 bases fitting TRBD2. V shed 5 bases, J shed 4 bases, and the junction held 5 bases outside the gene matches. The CDR3 consists of 15 residues. CDR1 SGHTA and CDR2 FQGTGA come from the germline V gene. The CDR3 loop reads CASSLSGRTTGELFF. The CDR3 nucleotides are TGTGCCAGCAGCCTTAGCGGGAGAACCACCGGGGAGCTGTTTTTT.

This clone was seen just once. This chain joins TRBV5-6 and TRBJ2-7, with D possibly being TRBD1 (5 bases). Between the trimmed V and J ends, which lost 6 bases and 0 bases, there was a span of 25 bases. CDR3 size: 18 residues. Germline loops: CDR1 SGHDT, CDR2 YYEEEE. The CDR3 nucleotides read TGTGCCAGCAACTCGATAAGATTTTGGGGCCTAAGCTCCTACGAGCAGTACTTC. As protein: CASNSIRFWGLSSYEQYF. The variable domain in full, with the rest retrieved from reference TRBV5-6 and TRBJ2-7, is DAGVTQSPTHLIKTRGQQVTLRCSPKSGHDTVSWYQQALGQGPQFIFQYYEEEERQRGNFPDRFSGHQFPNYSSELNVNALLLGDSALYLCASNSIRFWGLSSYEQYFGPGTRLTVT.

The chain joins TRBV9 to TRBJ2-4; tentative D call: TRBD2 (6 bases). Trimming removed 2 bases at V and 2 bases at J, with 11 bases between. This CDR3 is 15 amino acids long. CDR1 and CDR2 from the germline V gene are SGDLS and YYNGEE. The CDR3 sequence: CASSVQGGSKNIQYF. CDR3 in DNA: TGTGCCAGCAGCGTCCAGGGAGGATCCAAAAACATTCAGTACTTC.

The V and J genes are TRBV30 and TRBJ1-6, with 12 nucleotides matching TRBD1. Germline CDR1 GTSNPN, CDR2 SVGIG (reference sequence). CDR3 size: 17 residues. Trimming cost V 3 bases and J 10 bases; bases outside gene matches: 13. In DNA, the CDR3 is TGTGCCTGGAGACTCCCGGGACAGGGGGCGCAGGGCTCACCCCTCCACTTT. Translated, it gives CAWRLPGQGAQGSPLHF.

J is TRBJ1-3 and V is TRBV28; the D is unclear. Trimming took off 1 base at V and 0 bases at J, with 7 bases between the two ends. The CDR3 has 15 residues. Germline V gene lookup returns CDR1 MDHEN and CDR2 SYDVKM. DNA for the CDR3: TGTGCCAGCAGTTTATTGCAGGCCTCTGGAAACACCATATATTTT. It translates to CASSLLQASGNTIYF.

The chain couples TRBV5-6 to TRBJ2-5; TRBD1 is a possible D gene (6 bases). The end of the DNA aligns better with TRBJ2-7, so the J call may be wrong. The germline V gene encodes CDR1 SGHDT and CDR2 YYEEEE. The CDR3 has 13 amino acids. For the CDR3, the DNA is TGTGCCAGCAGCTTTACAGGGTTTGGCGAGCAGTACTTC. Translation: CASSFTGFGEQYF.

CDR3 sequence (DNA): TGCGCCAGCAGCTTTGAGGGGACTGGAAACACCATATATTTT. It translates to CASSFEGTGNTIYF. This sequence joins TRBV5-1 and TRBJ1-3; TRBD1 is a possible D gene (5 bases). The V gene lost 2 bases and the J gene lost 2 bases, with 8 bases spanning the gap. This CDR3 comprises 14 residues. The germline CDR1 and CDR2 sequences are SGHRS and YFSETQ.

V gene TRBV5-4 combines with J gene TRBJ2-7, with D possibly being TRBD1 (6 bases). The CDR3 length is 16 residues. Trimming shortened V by 0 bases and J by 1 base, and 14 bases separated the two germline ends. Germline CDR1 is SGHNT and CDR2 is YYREEE (reference sequence). This chain's CDR3 is CASSLGVLGGSYEQYF. As DNA, the CDR3 is TGTGCCAGCAGCTTGGGGGTTCTAGGGGGATCCTACGAGCAGTACTTC.

The V call is TRBV18, the J call TRBJ2-7; 11 nucleotides match TRBD2. The CDR3 extends over 15 amino acids. The J segment lost 5 bases and the V segment lost 6 bases, leaving 9 bases of the junction unmatched. In germline, CDR1 is KGHSH, CDR2 LQKENI. This chain's CDR3 is CASSPPLAGADEQYF. The CDR3 DNA follows: TGTGCCAGCTCCCCCCCACTAGCGGGAGCAGACGAGCAGTACTTC.

The chain carries TRBV27 and TRBJ2-7, with TRBD2 matching 9 bases. The CDR3 spans 15 residues. The germline CDR1 and CDR2 sequences are MNHEY and SMNVEV (reference sequence). Trimming at V came to 4 bases and at J to 3 bases, leaving 7 bases not matched to a gene. CDR3 DNA sequence: TGTGCCAGCAGTTCCCTAGGAGCGGGGGGCTACGAGCAGTACTTC. This codes for CASSSLGAGGYEQYF.

This clone was counted a single time. This sequence joins TRBV7-9 and TRBJ1-2; D gene ambiguous. Per the germline V gene, CDR1 is SEHNR and CDR2 is FQNEAQ (reference sequence). The CDR3 is 12 amino acids. Trimming took off 1 base at V and 6 bases at J, with 6 bases between the two ends. This CDR3 reads CASSLVQDGYTF. The CDR3 coding sequence is TGTGCCAGCAGCTTAGTCCAGGATGGCTACACCTTC.

Points on this clone: Relative to the germline gene, one junction end is altered; a read error may explain this. This chain joins TRBV19 and TRBJ2-1; 8 nucleotides align to TRBD2. The germline CDR1 and CDR2 sequences are LNHDA and SQIVND (reference sequence). The CDR3 is made up of 13 amino acids. The CDR3, as DNA: TGTGCCAGTAGTGCGACTAGCGCCCTCACAACGGTCTTC. Encoded protein: CASSATSALTTVF.

This clone was seen only once. The chain carries TRBV2 and TRBJ1-5; D is perhaps TRBD1 (6 bases). Germline V lookup: CDR1 SNHLY, CDR2 FYNNEI. V lost 4 bases and J lost 0, with 7 bases in between. The CDR3 is made up of 14 amino acids. The CDR3 loop is CASSVTGSNQPQHF. In DNA, the CDR3 is TGTGCCAGCAGTGTGACAGGTAGCAATCAGCCCCAGCATTTT.

The chain links TRBV28 to TRBJ1-4, with a possible D match to TRBD1 (5 bases). The CDR3 contains 15 residues. The germline V and J ends were trimmed by 2 bases and 5 bases, with 12 bases remaining between them. The germline CDR1 and CDR2 sequences are MDHEN and SYDVKM. CDR3 in amino acids: CASSLVAGGNEKLFF. In DNA form, the CDR3 reads TGTGCCAGCAGTTTAGTCGCTGGGGGAAATGAAAAACTGTTTTTT.

This clone appeared a few times. This chain joins TRBV11-1 and TRBJ1-1; D is possibly TRBD1 (5 bases). Deletions cut 5 bases from V and 5 bases from J, with 15 bases between. This CDR3 is built from 14 residues. Germline V lookup: CDR1 SGHAT, CDR2 FQDESV (reference sequence). Here the CDR3 DNA reads TGTGCCAGCAGCCCCGACGTTTGGGGGACTGAAGCTTTCTTT. Translated, it gives CASSPDVWGTEAFF. The full variable domain, completed using reference TRBV11-1 and TRBJ1-1, is EAEVAQSPRYKITEKSQAVAFWCDPISGHATLYWYRQILGQGPELLVQFQDESVVDDSQLPKDRFSAERLKGVDSTLKIQPAELGDSAMYLCASSPDVWGTEAFFGQGTRLTVV.

The CDR3 nucleotides read TGTGCCAGCAGTTTGTTAGCGGGAGGACAAGAGACCCAGTACTTC. Protein: CASSLLAGGQETQYF. The rearrangement joins TRBV28 to TRBJ2-5; 10 bases map to TRBD2. Germline V gene lookup returns CDR1 MDHEN and CDR2 SYDVKM. After removal of 3 bases from V and 2 bases from J, the junction contained 3 bases not matched to a gene. This CDR3 has 15 residues.